One and the same sample provided the 25 T cell receptor beta chains below, sequenced in a study of T cell responses to AZD1222 COVID-19 vaccine. Libraries were prepared by immunoSEQ multiplex PCR; TCRdb keeps only in-frame clonotypes and omits some of them. This table has more than 95,000 clones, about 90% appearing once. Sample: peripheral blood, taken on day 0 of AZD1222 vaccination. Receptor source: an adult in good health.

The genes are TRBV24-1 and TRBJ2-1; D call uncertain. The ends were cut back, 4 bases at V and 6 bases at J, with 6 bases in the middle. The length of the CDR3 is 12 residues. The germline CDR1 and CDR2 sequences are KGHDR and SFDVKD. In DNA, the CDR3 is TGTGCCACCAGTGACGCAAGCAATGAGCAGTTCTTC. This translates into CATSDASNEQFF.

The table lists this clone with a few counts. The J gene is TRBJ2-5, the V gene TRBV5-1, with 10 bases identical to TRBD2. The J segment lost 6 bases and the V segment lost 2 bases, leaving 10 bases of the junction unmatched. The germline V gene has CDR1 SGHRS and CDR2 YFSETQ. The CDR3 sequence is 16 residues long. The CDR3 DNA follows: TGCGCCAGCAGCTTCTCCAGCGGGGGGGCCGGAAAGACCCAGTACTTC. Translating it yields CASSFSSGGAGKTQYF.

Comments on this clone: A read error may account for a junction end that differs from germline. This chain joins TRBV30 and TRBJ2-2, with 13 positions matching TRBD2. This CDR3 has 15 amino acids. Per germline, CDR1 GTSNPN and CDR2 SVGIG (reference sequence). CDR3 loop: CAWSGLAGGAGELFF. In DNA, the CDR3 is TGTGCCTGGAGTGGACTAGCGGGGGGCGCCGGGGAACTGTTTTTT.

This sequence joins TRBV12-1 and TRBJ1-3; no check of the table's D call, TRBD1, against the DNA was made. TRBV12-1 is a listed pseudogene. This CDR3 is 12 amino acids long. CDR3 in amino acids: CASSSTGLTIYF. As DNA, the CDR3 is TGTGCCAGCAGCTCGACAGGGCTCACCATATATTTT.

The CDR3 nucleotides read TGTGCCAGCAGCATGGGGTCCTATAATTCACCCCTCCACTTT. It is translated as CASSMGSYNSPLHF. This chain uses TRBV5-4 with TRBJ1-6; D remains unclear. From germline, CDR1 is SGHNT and CDR2 YYREEE (reference sequence). Trimming cost V 4 bases and J 1 base, with 6 bases left between them. The CDR3 runs 14 residues.

The rearrangement links TRBV29-1 to TRBJ1-1; possible D gene TRBD1, 5 bases. The CDR3 totals 12 residues. Germline V CDR1 and CDR2: SQVTM, ANQGSEA. V was shortened by 7 bases and J by 11 bases, with 20 bases between the two germline ends. The CDR3 spells CSAGAGTGGAFF. DNA of the CDR3: TGCAGCGCGGGAGCAGGGACGGGAGGGGCTTTCTTT.

The genes are TRBV27 and TRBJ2-1, with D uncertain. Germline V gene sequence: CDR1 MNHEY, CDR2 SMNVEV (reference sequence). V was pared by 6 bases and J by 3 bases, with 12 bases between. The CDR3 contains 14 residues. The CDR3: CASRYTSVYNEQFF. CDR3 DNA: TGTGCCAGCAGATATACGAGCGTCTACAATGAGCAGTTCTTC.

The chain joins TRBV27 to TRBJ2-7; no clear D. The CDR3 is 14 amino acids. Germline CDR1 is MNHEY and CDR2 is SMNVEV (reference sequence). V was pared by 3 bases and J by 0 bases, with 9 bases between. This chain's CDR3 is CASSFNLGSYEQYF. The CDR3 bases are TGTGCCAGCAGTTTTAATCTGGGCTCCTACGAGCAGTACTTC.

The chain recombines TRBV5-6 with TRBJ2-3; TRBD1 matches at 9 bases. The V segment lost 0 bases and the J segment 4 bases; nucleotides outside the gene matches: 6. Germline assignment: CDR1 SGHDT and CDR2 YYEEEE. This CDR3 contains 16 residues. CDR3 region: CASSLAGDRVPDTQYF. CDR3 bases: TGTGCCAGCAGCTTGGCCGGGGACAGGGTCCCAGATACGCAGTATTTT.

The gene calls are TRBV25-1 and TRBJ1-6; D is possibly TRBD1 (6 bases). CDR1 is MGHDK, CDR2 SYGVNS, per germline. V lost 2 bases, J lost 4 bases, and 6 bases lay in between. CDR3 length: 14 amino acids. The CDR3: CASSEQGYNSPLHF. In DNA form, the CDR3 reads TGTGCCAGCAGTGAACAGGGGTATAATTCACCCCTCCACTTT.

CDR3 in amino acids: CASSPGTFYEQYF. The CDR3 DNA sequence: TGTGCCAGCAGCCCTGGGACCTTCTACGAGCAGTACTTC. This chain uses TRBV3-1 (or the pseudogene TRBV3-2) with TRBJ2-7, with D possibly being TRBD1 or TRBD2 (5 bases each). The CDR3 spans 13 residues. Trimming cost V 4 bases and J 3 bases, with 10 bases left between them. Per the germline V gene, CDR1 is LGHDT and CDR2 is YNNKEL (reference sequence).

This chain joins TRBV5-4 and TRBJ2-7, with TRBD1 identical over 7 bases. CDR1 is SGHNT, CDR2 YYREEE, per germline (reference sequence). Losses at the gene ends were 3 bases for V and 2 bases for J; bases not matched to a gene: 5. This CDR3 contains 14 residues. CDR3 loop: CASSWGTATYEQYF. The CDR3 DNA sequence: TGTGCCAGCAGCTGGGGGACAGCGACCTACGAGCAGTACTTC. Drawing the rest from reference TRBV5-4 and TRBJ2-7, the complete variable domain is ETGVTQSPTHLIKTRGQQVTLRCSSQSGHNTVSWYQQALGQGPQFIFQYYREEENGRGNFPPRFSGLQFPNYSSELNVNALELDDSALYLCASSWGTATYEQYFGPGTRLTVT.

This chain joins TRBV5-1 and TRBJ2-3; perhaps TRBD1 as D (5 bases). The CDR3 runs 15 residues. The V and J ends lost 0 bases and 4 bases respectively, with 12 bases between them. Germline V CDR1 and CDR2: SGHRS, YFSETQ. CDR3 in DNA: TGCGCCAGCAGCTTGGCCGCAGGGAACGCAGATACGCAGTATTTT. It codes for CASSLAAGNADTQYF. The complete variable domain, with remaining parts taken from reference TRBV5-1 and TRBJ2-3, reads KAGVTQTPRYLIKTRGQQVTLSCSPISGHRSVSWYQQTPGQGLQFLFEYFSETQRNKGNFPGRFSGRQFSNSRSEMNVSTLELGDSALYLCASSLAAGNADTQYFGPGTRLTVL.

This clone was seen just once. The V gene is TRBV5-5, the J gene TRBJ2-3, with 11 bases identical to TRBD2. V trimming: 1 base; J trimming: 4 bases; junction bases outside the gene matches: 8. The CDR3 sequence is 17 residues long. Germline-derived CDR1 and CDR2 are SGHKS and YYEKEE (reference sequence). CDR3 DNA: TGTGCCAGCAGCTTGATGGTTAGCGGGGGGGCCGCAGATACGCAGTATTTT. This encodes CASSLMVSGGAADTQYF. Filled out from reference TRBV5-5 and TRBJ2-3, the complete variable domain reads DAGVTQSPTHLIKTRGQQVTLRCSPISGHKSVSWYQQVLGQGPQFIFQYYEKEERGRGNFPDRFSARQFPNYSSELNVNALLLGDSALYLCASSLMVSGGAADTQYFGPGTRLTVL.

This clone showed up just a few times. The rearrangement joins TRBV19 to TRBJ1-4; 8 nucleotides match TRBD1. The CDR3 has 15 amino acids. V lost 8 bases, J lost 0 bases, and 5 bases stayed unmatched. From germline, CDR1 is LNHDA and CDR2 SQIVND (reference sequence). This CDR3 is CASSSGQATNEKLFF. For the CDR3, the DNA is TGTGCCAGTTCCTCGGGACAGGCAACTAATGAAAAACTGTTTTTT.

The rearrangement joins TRBV19 to TRBJ2-2; 8 nucleotides line up with TRBD1. The CDR3 totals 14 residues. Germline CDR1 and CDR2: LNHDA and SQIVND (reference sequence). With V trimmed by 6 bases and J by 1 base, 1 base remained unmatched. CDR3 protein: CASRTGVNTGELFF. CDR3 DNA: TGTGCCAGTAGGACAGGGGTGAACACCGGGGAGCTGTTTTTT.

The rearrangement links TRBV28 to TRBJ2-3, with 7 bases lining up with TRBD2. CDR3 length: 12 amino acids. V was pared by 11 bases and J by 0 bases, with 2 bases of the junction left unmatched. Germline loops: CDR1 MDHEN, CDR2 SYDVKM. CDR3 sequence: CAAAGSTDTQYF. CDR3 sequence (DNA): TGTGCCGCAGCGGGGAGCACAGATACGCAGTATTTT.

Worth noting for this clone: The junction departs from germline at one end; a sequencing error may be responsible. V usage is TRBV2 and J usage is TRBJ1-3; the D is unclear. The germline CDR1 and CDR2 sequences are SNHLY and FYNNEI. This CDR3 spans 14 amino acids. In nucleotides, the CDR3 is TGTGCCAGCAGTCAGACGACCCGGGATACCGCCTTTATTTTT. Protein: CASSQTTRDTAFIF. The variable domain in full, completed from reference TRBV2 and TRBJ1-3, reads EPEVTQTPSHQVTQMGQEVILRCVPISNHLYFYWYRQILGQKVEFLVSFYNNEISEKSEIFDDQFSVERPDGSNFTLKIRSTKLEDSAMYFCASSQTTRDTAFIFGEGSWLTVV.

The V call is TRBV11-2, the J call TRBJ1-2, with D possibly matching TRBD1 (5 bases). Germline V gives CDR1 SGHAT, CDR2 FQNNGV. Trimming took off 5 bases at V and 4 bases at J, with 14 bases between the two ends. There are 14 residues in the CDR3. The CDR3 here is CASSDTGGFYGYTF. The DNA of the CDR3 is TGTGCCAGCAGCGATACAGGCGGGTTCTATGGCTACACCTTC.

The chain has TRBV19 and TRBJ2-1; 7 bases are a match to TRBD2. The CDR3 sequence is 14 residues long. Germline CDR1 reads LNHDA; CDR2 reads SQIVND (reference sequence). In DNA form, the CDR3 reads TGTGCTACGTCACTAGCGCTTCCTCCCAATGAGCAGTTCTTC. It codes for CATSLALPPNEQFF.

The chain employs TRBV6-5 and TRBJ2-2; D remains ambiguous. Germline V gene lookup returns CDR1 MNHEY and CDR2 SVGAGI. Deletions cut 0 bases from V and 13 bases from J, with 15 bases between. This CDR3 region has 14 residues. The CDR3 DNA sequence: TGTGCCAGCAGTTACTCGACTCTCAGTCAAGGGCTGTTTTTT. It encodes CASSYSTLSQGLFF.

The CDR3 coding sequence is TGTGCCAGCAGCTTGCCGGGACTAGCCGAGACCCAGTACTTC. It codes for CASSLPGLAETQYF. The rearrangement links TRBV5-4 to TRBJ2-5; 9 bases match TRBD2. Germline V gene sequence: CDR1 SGHNT, CDR2 YYREEE (reference sequence). Trimming took 1 base from V and 5 from J; bases not matched to a gene: 3. The CDR3 covers 14 residues.

The V call is TRBV5-1, the J call TRBJ2-7; 8 bases map to TRBD1. Per germline, CDR1 SGHRS and CDR2 YFSETQ. Losses at the gene ends were 4 bases for V and 1 base for J; bases not matched to a gene: 7. This CDR3 spans 15 amino acids. This CDR3 reads CASSPGTGLSYEQYF. The CDR3 DNA follows: TGCGCCAGCAGCCCCGGGACAGGTCTATCCTACGAGCAGTACTTC.

The chain carries TRBV5-4 and TRBJ2-7, with 7 bases aligning to TRBD1. V shed 1 base and J 0 bases; nucleotides not matched to a gene: 1. Germline CDR1 reads SGHNT; CDR2 reads YYREEE (reference sequence). The CDR3 spans 14 residues. CDR3 amino acids: CASSLWDSSYEQYF. In DNA form, the CDR3 reads TGTGCCAGCAGCTTGTGGGACAGCTCCTACGAGCAGTACTTC.

The chain joins TRBV11-2 to TRBJ2-3; a possible D gene is TRBD2 (6 bases). CDR1 is SGHAT and CDR2 is FQNNGV in the germline V gene. The CDR3 is 15 residues long. The V gene lost 7 bases and the J gene lost 1 base, with 15 bases spanning the gap. CDR3 nucleotide sequence: TGTGCCAGCAAGCAGACTCCGGGAGGCACAGATACGCAGTATTTT. Translation: CASKQTPGGTDTQYF.